These 7 T cell receptor beta chains were sequenced from one sample in a study of T cell responses to AZD1222 COVID-19 vaccine. Only in-frame clones appear in the TCRdb table, and some are missing; sequencing was by immunoSEQ multiplex PCR. The table records some 170,000 clones, just over 90% of them present only once. The sequencing used peripheral blood, collected on day 0 of AZD1222 vaccination. The receptors here all came from an adult in good health.

The chain employs TRBV5-4 and TRBJ2-5; unclear D gene. This CDR3 is built from 12 residues. The germline V and J ends were trimmed by 2 bases and 5 bases, with 7 bases remaining between them. The germline V gene has CDR1 SGHNT and CDR2 YYREEE (reference sequence). CDR3 amino acids: CASSFSGETQYF. CDR3 nucleotides: TGTGCCAGCAGCTTCTCCGGGGAGACCCAGTACTTC. Using reference TRBV5-4 and TRBJ2-5 for the parts outside the CDR3, the full variable domain is ETGVTQSPTHLIKTRGQQVTLRCSSQSGHNTVSWYQQALGQGPQFIFQYYREEENGRGNFPPRFSGLQFPNYSSELNVNALELDDSALYLCASSFSGETQYFGPGTRLLVL.

The gene calls are TRBV4-1 and TRBJ1-1, with D tentatively TRBD1 (5 bases). V gave up 1 base and J gave up 1 base, with 10 bases separating them. This CDR3 is 15 amino acids long. CDR1 and CDR2 (germline): MGHRA, YSYEKL. The CDR3 loop reads CASSQAGGTNTEAFF. CDR3 DNA sequence: TGCGCCAGCAGCCAAGCCGGGGGAACGAACACTGAAGCTTTCTTT.

The chain has TRBV5-1 and TRBJ1-3; D is possibly TRBD1 (5 bases). V lost 6 bases, J lost 0 bases, and 13 bases lay in between. CDR3 size: 15 residues. The V gene's germline CDR1 is SGHRS and CDR2 YFSETQ. The CDR3 region is CASNRDGVSGNTIYF. The CDR3 nucleotides read TGCGCCAGCAACCGGGACGGAGTCTCTGGAAACACCATATATTTT.

The chain carries TRBV19 and TRBJ1-5; unclear D gene. The CDR3 runs to 14 residues. The germline V gene encodes CDR1 LNHDA and CDR2 SQIVND (reference sequence). V lost 5 bases and J 4 bases, leaving 12 bases between the germline ends. The CDR3 DNA sequence: TGTGCCAGTAGTCCGGACGGAAGAAATCAGCCCCAGCATTTT. Protein sequence: CASSPDGRNQPQHF.

The table lists this clone with a few counts. The chain links TRBV19 to TRBJ2-5, with a possible D match to TRBD2 (5 bases). There are 13 residues in the CDR3. Trimming stripped 0 bases from V and 9 bases from J, with 11 bases between. Germline V lookup: CDR1 LNHDA, CDR2 SQIVND (reference sequence). The CDR3 nucleotides are TGTGCCAGTAGTATAGATCGGGATTCGTCCCAGTACTTC. Translated, it gives CASSIDRDSSQYF.

The chain recombines TRBV5-1 with TRBJ2-1; 9 bases match TRBD2. CDR3 length: 15 residues. Germline V gene data show CDR1 as SGHRS and CDR2 as YFSETQ. Unmatched junction bases numbered 8, after V lost 5 bases and J lost 5 bases. CDR3 sequence (DNA): TGCGCCAGCAGAGTAACCGGGACTAGCAACAATGAGCAGTTCTTC. It yields the protein CASRVTGTSNNEQFF. Full variable domain (outside the CDR3, taken from reference TRBV5-1 and TRBJ2-1): KAGVTQTPRYLIKTRGQQVTLSCSPISGHRSVSWYQQTPGQGLQFLFEYFSETQRNKGNFPGRFSGRQFSNSRSEMNVSTLELGDSALYLCASRVTGTSNNEQFFGPGTRLTVL.

The V and J genes are TRBV7-8 and TRBJ1-2; tentative D call: TRBD1 (6 bases). The CDR3 length is 15 residues. Germline CDR1 reads SGHVS; CDR2 reads FQNEAQ. Trimming took 5 bases from V and 0 from J, leaving 13 bases between them. CDR3 residues: CASSRTGPPNYGYTF. The CDR3 DNA follows: TGTGCCAGCAGCCGTACAGGGCCCCCTAACTATGGCTACACCTTC.